This TCR beta chain was sequenced for a study of blood T cell repertoires in COVID-19. Looking at the study overall: The cDNA or gDNA used as material had been derived from T cells, B-cell-depleted T cells, or PBMCs.

The repertoire was sequenced with immunoSEQ multiplex PCR; TCRdb's copy has only in-frame clones and lacks some. The top ten hold 4% to 4.5% of the sample, which has about 110,000 clones, around four fifths seen once. The ends were cut back, 2 bases at V and 4 bases at J, with 11 bases in the middle. The CDR3 consists of 14 residues. Germline V gives CDR1 SEHNR, CDR2 FQNEAQ (reference sequence). The origin of this receptor is a woman in her seventies with acute or convalescent COVID-19. This chain connects TRBV7-9 to TRBJ1-2; D perhaps matches TRBD1 (5 bases). Sequencing was carried out using peripheral blood. CDR3 residues: CASSLSGGGYGYTF. The CDR3 region has the DNA TGTGCCAGCAGCTTATCGGGGGGAGGCTATGGCTACACCTTC.